Listed below are T cell receptor beta chains from one sample, sequenced in a study of blood T cell repertoires in COVID-19. Method: immunoSEQ multiplex PCR; TCRdb's copy keeps in-frame clones and lacks some. This table holds roughly 180,000 clones, more than 70% found once. Source material: peripheral blood. The receptor set was obtained from a woman under 40 with acute or convalescent COVID-19. Each CDR3 is given without its conserved first and last residue.

j_gene | v_gene | CDR3aa
TRBJ1-1 | TRBV12-3/TRBV12-4 | ASSLNGNTEAF
TRBJ2-3 | TRBV5-6 | ASTQRGGDTQY
TRBJ1-2 | TRBV19 | ASSIAQGHYGYT
TRBJ1-5 | TRBV27 | ASSRLQGQDQPQH
TRBJ2-7 | TRBV29-1 | SVWASYEQY
TRBJ2-1 | TRBV9 | ASSGRLAGAHEQF
TRBJ1-6 | TRBV4-1 | ASSQDFGNSPLH
TRBJ2-2 | TRBV6-6 | ASEGGHGAGELF
TRBJ2-7 | TRBV15 | ATSRGVTSQEQY
TRBJ2-7 | TRBV5-1 | ASSLVPGSYEQY
TRBJ2-2 | TRBV3-1/TRBV3-2 | ASSQDFNQREGRVPSGELF
TRBJ1-1 | TRBV11-1 | ASTRQGLLDTEAF
TRBJ2-5 | TRBV6-5 | ASSYSPGAQETQY
TRBJ2-2 | TRBV5-1 | ASSLVAGRTGELF
TRBJ1-2 | TRBV28 | ASSFPLMSRYGYT
TRBJ2-7 | TRBV11-1 | ASSPPSSAEQY
TRBJ2-2 | TRBV10-3 | AIRASGRVTGELF
TRBJ1-2 | TRBV7-6 | ASSSGQGADYGYT
TRBJ1-1 | TRBV19 | ASSQDTEAF
TRBJ1-6 | TRBV5-8 | ASSQRGGKGSPLH
TRBJ1-2 | TRBV7-9 | ASSQLGAPGYT
TRBJ2-5 | TRBV4-1 | ASSQGSTGALQETQY
TRBJ1-6 | TRBV3-1/TRBV3-2 | ASSQDGGWSPLH
TRBJ1-1 | TRBV7-9 | ASSLKRVNTEAF
TRBJ2-3 | TRBV3-1/TRBV3-2 | ASSPLAGSTDTQY
TRBJ2-3 | TRBV24-1 | ATSDLRGTADTQY
TRBJ2-7 | TRBV11-3 | ASSQAGTGSYEQY
TRBJ2-3 | TRBV11-2 | ASSLDRHTDTQY
TRBJ2-1 | TRBV29-1 | SVTSGGVRSYNEQF
TRBJ1-6 | TRBV5-1 | ASSLELLMRNSPLH
TRBJ2-4 | TRBV11-2 | ASSLRQIQY
TRBJ2-7 | TRBV5-4 | ASSLGLDSYEQY
TRBJ2-5 | TRBV29-1 | SGGNYQETQY
TRBJ2-1 | TRBV5-5 | ASSRQGRYEQF
TRBJ1-6 | TRBV24-1 | ATSGTGNSPLH
TRBJ2-7 | TRBV20-1 | SASKGGGEYEQY
TRBJ1-2 | TRBV6-6 | ASISGTGAYGYT
TRBJ2-5 | TRBV19 | ASSMVSAGPPAQY
TRBJ2-1 | TRBV28 | ASSPRPDRGYEQF
TRBJ1-1 | TRBV11-2 | ASSLEGTNTEAF
TRBJ2-3 | TRBV5-1 | ASSPNGVGADTQY
TRBJ2-7 | TRBV11-2 | ASSLVDGRLVVEQY
TRBJ1-5 | TRBV24-1 | ATGAPGEPQH
TRBJ2-1 | TRBV12-3/TRBV12-4 | ATGGTVWNEQF
TRBJ1-2 | TRBV28 | ASTQRGYGYT
TRBJ2-5 | TRBV6-5 | ASSYSTTGTQTQY
TRBJ1-5 | TRBV20-1 | SASRGFNSNQPQH
TRBJ2-5 | TRBV3-1/TRBV3-2 | ASSRRDTLEETQY
TRBJ2-3 | TRBV7-9 | ASSLEGSTDTQY
TRBJ2-5 | TRBV27 | ASSLRGLAGSQETQY
TRBJ1-4 | TRBV18 | ASSLSGGWREEKLF
TRBJ2-2 | TRBV2 | ASSVTGRELF
TRBJ2-3 | TRBV6-5 | ASSLDMDTQY
TRBJ2-2 | TRBV2 | ASREGRELF
TRBJ1-1 | TRBV5-6 | ASRIDRVAEAF
TRBJ2-3 | TRBV18 | ASSPQAGAVPDTQY
TRBJ1-2 | TRBV29-1 | SVRNRAGYT
TRBJ2-1 | TRBV5-6 | ASSGAGSSYNEQF
TRBJ2-2 | TRBV5-4 | ASSLALGGFTGELF
TRBJ2-7 | TRBV7-9 | ASVDSQSYEQY